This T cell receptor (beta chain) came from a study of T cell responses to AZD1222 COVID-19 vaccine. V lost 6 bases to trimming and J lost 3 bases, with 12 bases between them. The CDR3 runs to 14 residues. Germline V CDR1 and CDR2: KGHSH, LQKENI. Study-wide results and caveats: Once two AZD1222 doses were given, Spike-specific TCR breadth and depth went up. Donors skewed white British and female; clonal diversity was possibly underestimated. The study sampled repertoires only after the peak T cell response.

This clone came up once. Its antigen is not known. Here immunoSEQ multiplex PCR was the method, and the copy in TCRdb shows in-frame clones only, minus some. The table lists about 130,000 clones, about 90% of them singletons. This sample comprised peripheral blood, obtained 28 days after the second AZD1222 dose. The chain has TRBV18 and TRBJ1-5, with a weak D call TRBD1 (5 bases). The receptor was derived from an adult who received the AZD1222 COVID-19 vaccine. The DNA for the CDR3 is TGTGCCAGCTCCACCGAGGGGATCAATCAGCCCCAGCATTTT. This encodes CASSTEGINQPQHF.